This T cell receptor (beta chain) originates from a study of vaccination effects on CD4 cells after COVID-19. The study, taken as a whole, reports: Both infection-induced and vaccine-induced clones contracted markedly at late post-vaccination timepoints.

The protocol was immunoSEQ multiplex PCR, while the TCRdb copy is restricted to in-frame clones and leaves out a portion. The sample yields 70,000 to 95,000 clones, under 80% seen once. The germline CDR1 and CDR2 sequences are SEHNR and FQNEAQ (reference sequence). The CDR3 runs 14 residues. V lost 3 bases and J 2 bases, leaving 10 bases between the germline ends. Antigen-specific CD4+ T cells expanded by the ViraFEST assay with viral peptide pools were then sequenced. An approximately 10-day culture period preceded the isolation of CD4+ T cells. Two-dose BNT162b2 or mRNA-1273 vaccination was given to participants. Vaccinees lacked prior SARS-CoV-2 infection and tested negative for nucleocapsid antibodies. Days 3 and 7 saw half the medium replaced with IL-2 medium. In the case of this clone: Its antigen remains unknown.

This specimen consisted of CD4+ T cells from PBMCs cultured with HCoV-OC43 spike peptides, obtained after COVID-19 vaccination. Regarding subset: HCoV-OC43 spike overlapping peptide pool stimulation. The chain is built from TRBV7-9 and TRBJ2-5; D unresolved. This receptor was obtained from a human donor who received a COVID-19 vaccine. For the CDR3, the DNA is TGTGCCAGCAGCTTTGGGCTGTTGCAAGAGACCCAGTACTTC. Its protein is CASSFGLLQETQYF.